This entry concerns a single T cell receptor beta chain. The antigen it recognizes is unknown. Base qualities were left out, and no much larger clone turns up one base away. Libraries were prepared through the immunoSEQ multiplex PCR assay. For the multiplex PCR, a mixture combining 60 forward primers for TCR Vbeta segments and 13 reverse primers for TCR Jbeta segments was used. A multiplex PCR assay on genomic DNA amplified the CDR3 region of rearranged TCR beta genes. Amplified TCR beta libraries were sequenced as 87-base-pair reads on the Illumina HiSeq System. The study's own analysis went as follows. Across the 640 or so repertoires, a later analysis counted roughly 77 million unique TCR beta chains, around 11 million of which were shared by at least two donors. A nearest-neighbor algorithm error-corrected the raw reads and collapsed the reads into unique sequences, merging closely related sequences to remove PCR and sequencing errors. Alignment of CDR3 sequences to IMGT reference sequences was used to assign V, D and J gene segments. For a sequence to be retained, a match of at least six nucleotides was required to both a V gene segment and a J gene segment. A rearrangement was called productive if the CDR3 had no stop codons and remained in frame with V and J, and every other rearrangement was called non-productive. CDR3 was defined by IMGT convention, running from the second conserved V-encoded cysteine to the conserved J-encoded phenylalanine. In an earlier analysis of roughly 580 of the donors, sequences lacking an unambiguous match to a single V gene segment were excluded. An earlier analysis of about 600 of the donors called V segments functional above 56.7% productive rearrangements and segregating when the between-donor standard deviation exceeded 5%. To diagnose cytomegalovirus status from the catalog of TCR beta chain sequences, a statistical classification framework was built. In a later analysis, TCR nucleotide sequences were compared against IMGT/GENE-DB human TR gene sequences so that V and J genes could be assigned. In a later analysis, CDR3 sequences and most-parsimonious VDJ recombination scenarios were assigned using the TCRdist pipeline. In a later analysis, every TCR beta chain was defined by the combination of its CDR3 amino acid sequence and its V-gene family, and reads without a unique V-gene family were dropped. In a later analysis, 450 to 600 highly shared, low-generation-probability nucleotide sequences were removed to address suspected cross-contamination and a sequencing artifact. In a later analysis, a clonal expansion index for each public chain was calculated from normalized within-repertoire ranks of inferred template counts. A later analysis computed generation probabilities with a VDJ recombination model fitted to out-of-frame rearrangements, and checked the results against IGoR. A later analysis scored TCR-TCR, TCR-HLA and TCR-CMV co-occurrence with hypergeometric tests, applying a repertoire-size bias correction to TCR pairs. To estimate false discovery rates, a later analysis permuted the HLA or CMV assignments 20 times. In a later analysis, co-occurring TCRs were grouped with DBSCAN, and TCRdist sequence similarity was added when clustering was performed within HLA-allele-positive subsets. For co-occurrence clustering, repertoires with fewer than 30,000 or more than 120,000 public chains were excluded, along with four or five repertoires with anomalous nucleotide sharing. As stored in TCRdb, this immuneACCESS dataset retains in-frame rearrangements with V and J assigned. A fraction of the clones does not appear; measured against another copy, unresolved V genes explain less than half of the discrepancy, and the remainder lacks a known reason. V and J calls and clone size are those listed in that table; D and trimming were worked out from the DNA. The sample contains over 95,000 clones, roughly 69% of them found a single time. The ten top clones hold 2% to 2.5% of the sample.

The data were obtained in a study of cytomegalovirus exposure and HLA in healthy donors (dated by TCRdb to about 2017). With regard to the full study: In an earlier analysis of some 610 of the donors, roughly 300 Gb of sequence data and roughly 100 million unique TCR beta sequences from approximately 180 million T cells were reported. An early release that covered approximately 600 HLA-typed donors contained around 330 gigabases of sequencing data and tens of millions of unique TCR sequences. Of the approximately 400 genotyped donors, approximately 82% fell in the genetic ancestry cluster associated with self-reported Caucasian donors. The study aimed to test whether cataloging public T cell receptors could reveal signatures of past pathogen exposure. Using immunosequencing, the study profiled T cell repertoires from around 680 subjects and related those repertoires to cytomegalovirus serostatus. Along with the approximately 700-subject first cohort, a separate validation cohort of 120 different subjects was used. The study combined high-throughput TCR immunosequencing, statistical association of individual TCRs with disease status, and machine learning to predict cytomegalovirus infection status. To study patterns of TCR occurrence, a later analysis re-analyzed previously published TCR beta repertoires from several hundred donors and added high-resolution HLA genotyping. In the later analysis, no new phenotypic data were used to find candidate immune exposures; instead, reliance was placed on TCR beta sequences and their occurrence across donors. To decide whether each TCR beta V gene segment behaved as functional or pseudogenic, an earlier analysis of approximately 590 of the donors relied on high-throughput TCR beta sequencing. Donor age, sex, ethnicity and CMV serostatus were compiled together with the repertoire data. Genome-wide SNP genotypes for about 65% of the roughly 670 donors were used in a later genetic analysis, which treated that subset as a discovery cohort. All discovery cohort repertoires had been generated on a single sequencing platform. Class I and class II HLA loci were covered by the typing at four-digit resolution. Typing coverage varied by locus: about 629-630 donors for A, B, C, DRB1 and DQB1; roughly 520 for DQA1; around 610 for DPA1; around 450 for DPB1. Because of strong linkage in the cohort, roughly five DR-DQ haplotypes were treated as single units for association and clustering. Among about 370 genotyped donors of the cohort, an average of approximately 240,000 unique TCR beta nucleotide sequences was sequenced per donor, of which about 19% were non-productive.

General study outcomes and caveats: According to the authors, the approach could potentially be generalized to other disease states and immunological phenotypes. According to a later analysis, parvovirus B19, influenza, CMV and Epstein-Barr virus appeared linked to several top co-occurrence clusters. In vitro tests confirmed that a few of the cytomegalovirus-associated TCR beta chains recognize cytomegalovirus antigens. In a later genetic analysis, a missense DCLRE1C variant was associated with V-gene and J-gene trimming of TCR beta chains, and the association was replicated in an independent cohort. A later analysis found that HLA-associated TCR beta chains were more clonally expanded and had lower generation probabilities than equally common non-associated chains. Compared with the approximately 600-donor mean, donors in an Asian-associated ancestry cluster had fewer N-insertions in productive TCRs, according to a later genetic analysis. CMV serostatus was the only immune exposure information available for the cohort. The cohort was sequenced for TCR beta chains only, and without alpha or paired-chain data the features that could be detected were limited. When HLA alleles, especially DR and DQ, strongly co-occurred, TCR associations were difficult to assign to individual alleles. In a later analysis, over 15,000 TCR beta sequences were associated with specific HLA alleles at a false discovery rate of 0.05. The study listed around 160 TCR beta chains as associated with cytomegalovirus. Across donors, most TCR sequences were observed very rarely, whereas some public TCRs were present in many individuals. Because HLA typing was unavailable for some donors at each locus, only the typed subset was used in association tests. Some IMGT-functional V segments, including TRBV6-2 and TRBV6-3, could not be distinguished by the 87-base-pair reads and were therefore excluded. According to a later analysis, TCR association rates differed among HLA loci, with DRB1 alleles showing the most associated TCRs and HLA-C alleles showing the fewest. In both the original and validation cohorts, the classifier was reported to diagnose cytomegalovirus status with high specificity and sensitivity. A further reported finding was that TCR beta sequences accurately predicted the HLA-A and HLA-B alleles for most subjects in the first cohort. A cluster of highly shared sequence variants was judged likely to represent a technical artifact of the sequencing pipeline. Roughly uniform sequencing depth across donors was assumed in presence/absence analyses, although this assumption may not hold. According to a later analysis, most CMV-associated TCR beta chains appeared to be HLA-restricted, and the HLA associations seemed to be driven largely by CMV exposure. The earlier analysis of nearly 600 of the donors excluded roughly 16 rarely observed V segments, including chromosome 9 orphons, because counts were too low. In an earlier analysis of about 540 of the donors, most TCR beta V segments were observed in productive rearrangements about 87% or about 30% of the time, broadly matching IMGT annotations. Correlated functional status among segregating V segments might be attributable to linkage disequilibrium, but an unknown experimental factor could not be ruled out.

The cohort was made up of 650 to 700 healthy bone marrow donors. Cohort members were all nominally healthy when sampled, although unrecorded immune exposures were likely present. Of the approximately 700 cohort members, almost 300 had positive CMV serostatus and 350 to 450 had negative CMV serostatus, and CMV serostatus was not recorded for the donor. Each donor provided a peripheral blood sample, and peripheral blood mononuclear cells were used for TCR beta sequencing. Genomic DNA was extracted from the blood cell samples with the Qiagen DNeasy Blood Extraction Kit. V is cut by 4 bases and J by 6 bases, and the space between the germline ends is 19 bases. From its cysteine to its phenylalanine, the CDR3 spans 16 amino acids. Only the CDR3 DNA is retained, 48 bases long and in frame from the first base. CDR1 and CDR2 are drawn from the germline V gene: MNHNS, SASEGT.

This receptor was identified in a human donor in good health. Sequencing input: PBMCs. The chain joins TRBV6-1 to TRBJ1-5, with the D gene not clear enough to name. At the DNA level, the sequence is TGTGCCAGCAGTGGACCTCTTTCGAGGGTGAGTCAGCCCCAGCATTTT. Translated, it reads CASSGPLSRVSQPQHF.